Each of the 23 T cell receptor beta chains below was sequenced from the same sample in a study of blood T cell repertoires in COVID-19. The method was immunoSEQ multiplex PCR; TCRdb's version includes in-frame clones alone and lacks a portion of them. The repertoire holds some 230,000 clones, with 80% to 90% as singletons. Material for sequencing was peripheral blood. The receptors shown here come from a young man who had recovered from COVID-19.

This chain connects TRBV6-4 to TRBJ2-1; tentatively, D is TRBD2 (6 bases). The CDR3 has 17 residues. The V and J ends lost 4 bases and 4 bases respectively, with 20 bases between them. Germline V gene data show CDR1 as MRHNA and CDR2 as SNTAGT. The DNA for the CDR3 is TGTGCCAGCAGTGTCTCCATGGGGCGGGGACGATACAATGAGCAGTTCTTC. Amino acid sequence: CASSVSMGRGRYNEQFF.

J is TRBJ2-3 and V is TRBV19, with 7 bases matching TRBD1. Germline V lookup: CDR1 LNHDA, CDR2 SQIVND (reference sequence). The CDR3 is 16 residues long. V shed 5 bases and J 0 bases; nucleotides not matched to a gene: 8. CDR3 amino acids: CASSLNTGVSTDTQYF. CDR3 sequence (DNA): TGTGCCAGTAGTTTAAATACAGGGGTCAGCACAGATACGCAGTATTTT.

The chain links TRBV6-5 to TRBJ2-7; 9 bases map to TRBD2. Germline trimming cut 6 bases from V and 5 bases from J; bases unmatched to any gene: 8. In germline, CDR1 is MNHEY, CDR2 SVGAGI. The CDR3 covers 14 residues. CDR3: CASSSRGGRNEQYF. CDR3 bases: TGTGCCAGCAGCTCGCGGGGGGGCCGGAACGAGCAGTACTTC.

The V and J genes are TRBV3-1 (or the pseudogene TRBV3-2) and TRBJ2-5, with D unresolved. V gave up 0 bases and J gave up 5 bases, with 4 bases separating them. Germline-derived CDR1 and CDR2 are LGHDT and YNNKEL (reference sequence). The CDR3 has 12 residues. The DNA for the CDR3 is TGTGCCAGCAGCCAAGATATGGAGACCCAGTACTTC. Amino acid sequence: CASSQDMETQYF.

This rearrangement joins TRBV6-1 to TRBJ1-1; 7 bases are a match to TRBD1. Germline V CDR1 and CDR2: MNHNS, SASEGT. CDR3 length equals 15 residues. Trimming removed 3 bases from V and 0 bases from J; junction bases left unmatched: 4. CDR3 sequence: CASSDFGTVNTEAFF. In nucleotides, the CDR3 is TGTGCCAGCAGTGATTTCGGGACAGTGAACACTGAAGCTTTCTTT.

CDR3 sequence: CASSYSSRQGVGELFF. CDR3 nucleotide sequence: TGTGCCAGCAGTTACTCGAGCCGCCAGGGGGTCGGGGAGCTGTTTTTT. V is TRBV6-2 or TRBV6-3 and J is TRBJ2-2; 7 nucleotides line up with TRBD1. The CDR3 consists of 16 residues. Losses at the gene ends were 0 bases for V and 7 bases for J; bases not matched to a gene: 8. From germline, CDR1 is MNHEY and CDR2 SVGEGT.

The rearrangement links TRBV7-6 to TRBJ2-1; 9 nucleotides match TRBD1. The CDR3 has 14 amino acids. Trimming removed 3 bases from V and 10 bases from J; junction bases left unmatched: 7. Looked up from germline, CDR1 is SGHVS and CDR2 is FNYEAQ. The CDR3 spells CASSFSTGGSEQFF. The CDR3 bases are TGTGCCAGCAGCTTCAGTACAGGGGGCAGCGAGCAGTTCTTC.

The chain employs TRBV20-1 and TRBJ2-7; the D is unclear. CDR3 size: 10 residues. Trimming took off 2 bases at V and 7 bases at J, with 6 bases between the two ends. Germline CDR1 and CDR2: DFQATT and SNEGSKA (reference sequence). CDR3 protein: CSARTGEQYF. The CDR3 DNA reads TGCAGTGCTAGAACCGGGGAGCAGTACTTC.

This chain links TRBV9 with TRBJ1-1; tentatively, D is TRBD1 (5 bases). The V end lost 4 bases, the J end lost 0 bases, and 13 bases lay between the germline ends. The germline V gene encodes CDR1 SGDLS and CDR2 YYNGEE. This CDR3 is built from 15 residues. This chain's CDR3 is CASSPQQGLNTEAFF. The CDR3 DNA reads as TGTGCCAGCAGCCCCCAGCAGGGCTTGAACACTGAAGCTTTCTTT.

This clone was seen once. The rearrangement uses TRBV7-2 and TRBJ2-3; tentative D call: TRBD2 (6 bases). From germline, CDR1 is SGHTA and CDR2 FQGNSA. Deletions cut 1 base from V and 0 bases from J, with 8 bases between. This CDR3 has 15 residues. The CDR3, as DNA: TGTGCCAGCAGCTTAGGGGGGGAGAGCACAGATACGCAGTATTTT. This sequence encodes CASSLGGESTDTQYF. The full variable domain, completed using reference TRBV7-2 and TRBJ2-3, is GAGVSQSPSNKVTEKGKDVELRCDPISGHTALYWYRQSLGQGLEFLIYFQGNSAPDKSGLPSDRFSAERTGGSVSTLTIQRTQQEDSAVYLCASSLGGESTDTQYFGPGTRLTVL.

The V gene is TRBV5-1, the J gene TRBJ2-2; the D gene is possibly TRBD2 (5 bases). Germline V gives CDR1 SGHRS, CDR2 YFSETQ. V lost 0 bases and J lost 0, with 15 bases in between. The CDR3 is 18 residues long. Here the CDR3 reads CASSLGSWGDSNTGELFF. CDR3 DNA: TGCGCCAGCAGCTTGGGGTCATGGGGAGACTCGAACACCGGGGAGCTGTTTTTT.

This chain uses TRBV5-4 with TRBJ1-2; 7 nucleotides align to TRBD1. Germline V CDR1 and CDR2: SGHNT, YYREEE (reference sequence). The V segment lost 6 bases and the J segment 4 bases; nucleotides outside the gene matches: 6. The CDR3 sequence is 13 residues long. CDR3 nucleotide sequence: TGTGCCAGCACCTTACAGGGGAGCTATGGCTACACCTTC. Protein: CASTLQGSYGYTF.

The chain combines TRBV6-5 with TRBJ1-4, with D possibly being TRBD1 (6 bases). V gave up 11 bases and J gave up 7 bases, with 17 bases separating them. Germline loops: CDR1 MNHEY, CDR2 SVGAGI. The CDR3 covers 13 residues. The CDR3 here is CASRGALGEKLFF. Here the CDR3 DNA reads TGTGCCTCGCGGGGGGCGCTGGGTGAAAAACTGTTTTTT.

This clone was detected a few times. The gene calls are TRBV27 and TRBJ2-7, with D perhaps matching TRBD1 (6 bases). CDR3 length equals 13 residues. The V gene lost 6 bases and the J gene lost 1 base, with 10 bases spanning the gap. Germline V gene lookup returns CDR1 MNHEY and CDR2 SMNVEV (reference sequence). DNA of the CDR3: TGTGCCAGCAGATCAGGGGTTTCCTACGAGCAGTACTTC. Its protein is CASRSGVSYEQYF.

The chain couples TRBV5-1 to TRBJ2-7, with D possibly being TRBD1 (5 bases). Trimming stripped 4 bases from V and 4 bases from J, with 12 bases between. The CDR3 sequence is 13 residues long. CDR1 is SGHRS and CDR2 is YFSETQ in the germline V gene. Written as DNA, the CDR3 is TGCGCCAGCAGCGTCGACAGCGATTACGAGCAGTACTTC. This codes for CASSVDSDYEQYF.

V is TRBV19 and J is TRBJ1-2, with TRBD1 matching over 7 bases. The CDR3 spans 14 residues. Looked up from germline, CDR1 is LNHDA and CDR2 is SQIVND (reference sequence). Trimming took 6 bases from V and 0 from J; bases not matched to a gene: 4. The CDR3 DNA reads as TGTGCCAGTAGCGGCGGGACAGCTAACTATGGCTACACCTTC. Translating gives CASSGGTANYGYTF.

The chain is built from TRBV16 and TRBJ2-7, with D possibly TRBD2 on 5 matching bases. Germline CDR1 KGHSY, CDR2 FQNENV. CDR3 length: 13 residues. Deletions cut 4 bases from V and 6 bases from J, with 13 bases between. CDR3 residues: CASSLEAEGEQYF. The CDR3 DNA is TGTGCCAGCAGCCTTGAAGCCGAGGGCGAGCAGTACTTC.

This chain links TRBV5-4 with TRBJ2-3; possible D gene TRBD1, 6 bases. Germline V CDR1 and CDR2: SGHNT, YYREEE (reference sequence). This CDR3 is built from 14 residues. The V gene lost 0 bases and the J gene lost 3 bases, with 8 bases spanning the gap. DNA for the CDR3: TGTGCCAGCAGCTTGGAGGGGGTAACAGATACGCAGTATTTT. Protein: CASSLEGVTDTQYF.

This clone has a single count. The rearrangement joins TRBV29-1 to TRBJ1-2; tentative D call: TRBD1 (6 bases). Germline V gene sequence: CDR1 SQVTM, CDR2 ANQGSEA. The germline V and J ends were trimmed by 4 bases and 8 bases, with 14 bases remaining between them. This CDR3 has 12 residues. This chain's CDR3 is CSVALTGRGYTF. CDR3 coding DNA: TGCAGCGTTGCCCTAACAGGGCGGGGCTACACCTTC.

This clone has only one observation. The CDR3 DNA reads TGTGCCAGTAATACAGGGAGGAACACTGAAGCTTTCTTT. It specifies CASNTGRNTEAFF. The chain is built from TRBV19 and TRBJ1-1; possibly TRBD1 for D (6 bases). Trimming stripped 7 bases from V and 1 base from J, with 10 bases between. This CDR3 region has 13 residues. The germline CDR1 and CDR2 sequences are LNHDA and SQIVND (reference sequence).

The chain recombines TRBV4-1 with TRBJ1-1; D is ambiguous. This CDR3 contains 16 residues. Trimming pared 5 bases from V and 1 base from J, leaving 17 bases between. Germline lookup yields CDR1 MGHRA and CDR2 YSYEKL. The CDR3: CASSFGRALSNTEAFF. CDR3 in DNA: TGCGCCAGCAGCTTCGGCAGAGCGCTCTCGAACACTGAAGCTTTCTTT.

The V and J genes are TRBV4-2 and TRBJ1-1, with D possibly being TRBD1 (6 bases). This CDR3 is built from 14 residues. Germline V lookup: CDR1 LGHNA, CDR2 YNFKEQ. Trimming took off 4 bases at V and 11 bases at J, with 20 bases between the two ends. CDR3 amino acids: CASSPAGTRSRAFF. DNA of the CDR3: TGTGCCAGCAGCCCCGCCGGGACACGGAGTAGGGCTTTCTTT.

The V and J genes are TRBV10-3 and TRBJ1-1; no reliable D call. CDR3 length: 14 amino acids. V was pared by 4 bases and J by 10 bases, with 19 bases between. Germline V gene lookup returns CDR1 ENHRY and CDR2 SYGVKD. This CDR3 is CAISGSGSSRSAFF. The CDR3 region has the DNA TGTGCCATCAGTGGGTCTGGGAGTTCAAGGTCAGCTTTCTTT.